This T cell receptor beta chain was sequenced during a study of Graves' ophthalmopathy and Graves' hyperthyroidism. Across the whole study: The term stable hyperthyroidism indicated an absence of ophthalmopathy within 18 months of follow-up.

This clonotype was detected ten times or more. TCR beta CDR3 amplification used RNA transcripts. Second-round multiplex PCR came after a first-round RT-PCR that employed HTBI primers. Each CDR3 protein is one row after TCRdb ran MiXCR on the multiplex PCR reads. The profile shows approximately 1.2 million distinct CDR3 sequences, about 38% of them singletons. This TCR was recovered from an adult man with Graves' hyperthyroidism. Sequenced: peripheral blood or thyroid tissue (not recorded which).

This CDR3 is CATQDVSNQPQHF. The CDR3 nucleotides read TGTGCCACCCAGGACGTTAGCAATCAGCCCCAGCATTTT. The rearrangement uses TRBV24-1 and TRBJ1-5, with D hard to call. Germline values: CDR1 KGHDR, CDR2 SFDVKD. Trimming stripped 9 bases from V and 0 bases from J, with 8 bases between. CDR3 size: 13 residues.